These 21 T cell receptor beta chains were all obtained from the same sample, sequenced in a study of post-analysis software for immune sequencing data. Prepared libraries of TCR beta cDNA carried unique molecular identifiers. From the PCR reads, TCRdb called clonotypes with MiXCR, one entry per CDR3 protein. The sample contains fewer than 850,000 distinct CDR3 sequences, 46% of which appear only once. General study findings and limits: Controls had lower frequencies than patients of about 5 TRBV segments, which included TRBV5-6, TRBV5-1 and TRBV20-1.

Their target antigens are unknown. The specimen was blood. Receptors were obtained from a girl aged 5-17 years with multiple sclerosis.

The genes are TRBV29-1 and TRBJ2-7; no firm D call. V was trimmed by 0 bases and J by 1 base, leaving 10 bases between them. The CDR3 contains 14 residues. The germline V gene has CDR1 SQVTM and CDR2 ANQGSEA. CDR3 loop: CSVEDPGRSYEQYF. The CDR3 region has the DNA TGCAGCGTTGAAGATCCGGGCAGATCCTACGAGCAGTACTTC.

There are a few counts of this clonotype. The V call is TRBV6-5, the J call TRBJ2-1; no clear D gene. Germline V gene data show CDR1 as MNHEY and CDR2 as SVGAGI. The CDR3 is 15 amino acids. V lost 2 bases, J lost 7 bases, and 15 bases lay in between. CDR3 nucleotides: TGTGCCAGCAGTTACACGGCGCTGTCTCGGAATGAGCAGTTCTTC. Amino acids: CASSYTALSRNEQFF.

J is TRBJ2-7 and V is TRBV20-1; D is perhaps TRBD1 or TRBD2 (6 bases each). Germline-derived CDR1 and CDR2 are DFQATT and SNEGSKA (reference sequence). The CDR3 covers 15 residues. The germline V and J ends were trimmed by 5 bases and 7 bases, with 24 bases remaining between them. The CDR3 DNA reads TGCAGTGCTCCTCTTAAGGGGGGCTTAGGAAATGAGCAGTACTTC. Amino acids: CSAPLKGGLGNEQYF.

This chain uses TRBV20-1 with TRBJ2-4, with 9 bases fitting TRBD1. After removal of 6 bases from V and 15 bases from J, the junction contained 15 bases not matched to a gene. The germline CDR1 and CDR2 sequences are DFQATT and SNEGSKA (reference sequence). The CDR3 totals 13 residues. CDR3 DNA sequence: TGCAGTGCCCAAGGGACAGGGTTTCACGAGCGGTACTTC. It yields the protein CSAQGTGFHERYF.

As regards this clonotype: A junction end diverges from the germline sequence, so it may reflect a read error. The chain has TRBV20-1 and TRBJ2-7; 10 bases fit TRBD2. This CDR3 is built from 15 residues. Per germline, CDR1 DFQATT and CDR2 SNEGSKA (reference sequence). This chain's CDR3 is CSARGTSGSSYKQYF. DNA for the CDR3: TGCAGTGCTAGAGGGACTAGCGGAAGCTCCTACAAGCAGTACTTC.

The chain carries TRBV5-5 and TRBJ1-6, with a possible D match to TRBD1 (6 bases). CDR1 and CDR2 from the germline V gene are SGHKS and YYEKEE (reference sequence). The CDR3 spans 16 residues. Deletions cut 1 base from V and 0 bases from J, with 8 bases between. In DNA, the CDR3 is TGTGCCAGCAGCTTGACAGGGATCTCCTATAATTCACCCCTCCACTTT. The encoded protein is CASSLTGISYNSPLHF.

The CDR3 loop reads CSARDNRVPLPEAFF. CDR3 nucleotide sequence: TGCAGTGCTAGAGATAACAGGGTTCCCCTCCCTGAAGCTTTCTTT. This chain links TRBV20-1 with TRBJ1-1; D is possibly TRBD1 (6 bases). This CDR3 comprises 15 residues. Trimming shortened V by 0 bases and J by 6 bases, and 17 bases separated the two germline ends. Germline V CDR1 and CDR2: DFQATT, SNEGSKA (reference sequence).

The V and J genes are TRBV27 and TRBJ2-7, with TRBD2 matching over 9 bases. The junction had 9 bases not matched to a gene; V was cut back by 3 bases and J by 3 bases. Germline V gene lookup returns CDR1 MNHEY and CDR2 SMNVEV (reference sequence). This CDR3 comprises 16 residues. Here the CDR3 reads CASSFAAGGVGYEQYF. The CDR3 DNA reads as TGTGCCAGCAGTTTCGCGGCGGGAGGGGTTGGCTACGAGCAGTACTTC.

This clonotype was seen only a few times. The chain uses TRBV19 and TRBJ1-1; D may be TRBD1 (5 bases). Germline values: CDR1 LNHDA, CDR2 SQIVND (reference sequence). This CDR3 comprises 13 residues. Trimming shortened V by 2 bases and J by 5 bases, and 9 bases separated the two germline ends. CDR3 sequence: CASSIQGSTEAFF. CDR3 DNA sequence: TGTGCCAGTAGTATACAGGGATCGACTGAAGCTTTCTTT. The complete variable domain, with remaining parts taken from reference TRBV19 and TRBJ1-1, reads DGGITQSPKYLFRKEGQNVTLSCEQNLNHDAMYWYRQDPGQGLRLIYYSQIVNDFQKGDIAEGYSVSREKKESFPLTVTSAQKNPTAFYLCASSIQGSTEAFFGQGTRLTVV.

The V gene is TRBV7-2, the J gene TRBJ2-4, with 13 bases that match TRBD2. The J call may be in error: the DNA end matches TRBJ2-7 better. Germline CDR1 reads SGHTA; CDR2 reads FQGNSA. The CDR3 is 16 residues long. The DNA of the CDR3 is TGTGCCAGCAGCTTAGCCCCACTAGCGGGAGGGGGCGAGCAGTACTTC. This sequence encodes CASSLAPLAGGGEQYF.

Worth noting for this clonotype: Germline and junction disagree at one end, which may indicate a read error. The rearrangement uses TRBV7-2 and TRBJ1-2; maybe TRBD1 (5 bases). The germline V gene has CDR1 SGHTA and CDR2 FQGNSA. CDR3 length: 15 amino acids. In DNA form, the CDR3 reads TGTGCCAGCAGCTTAGCGTACAGGACGAACTATGGCTGCACCTTC. As protein: CASSLAYRTNYGCTF.

This clonotype has only a few counts. This sequence joins TRBV11-3 and TRBJ2-7, with D maybe TRBD1 (5 bases). V was clipped by 2 bases and J by 1 base, with 9 bases between them. The CDR3 consists of 14 residues. The germline CDR1 and CDR2 sequences are SGHNT and YENEEA. For the CDR3, the DNA is TGTGCCAGCAGCTTATTTAGGGGATCCTACGAGCAGTACTTC. As protein: CASSLFRGSYEQYF.

V and J are TRBV28 and TRBJ1-2; D call uncertain. From germline, CDR1 is MDHEN and CDR2 SYDVKM. The V end lost 4 bases, the J end lost 4 bases, and 16 bases lay between the germline ends. This CDR3 is 15 amino acids long. The CDR3, as DNA: TGTGCCAGCAGTTCCCTTAAGGGCGGCCTCTATGGCTACACCTTC. Its protein is CASSSLKGGLYGYTF.

The chain has TRBV6-2 or TRBV6-3 and TRBJ2-1, with 10 nucleotides matching TRBD2. Trimming took 5 bases from V and 10 from J; bases not matched to a gene: 8. CDR3 length: 14 amino acids. The V gene's germline CDR1 is MNHEY and CDR2 SVGEGT. This CDR3 is CASSPAGGPGEQFF. The CDR3 region has the DNA TGTGCCAGCAGTCCAGCGGGAGGGCCGGGCGAGCAGTTCTTC.

This clonotype has just one count. J is TRBJ2-2 and V is TRBV12-3 or TRBV12-4; D possibly uses TRBD1 or TRBD2 (5 bases each). This CDR3 has 13 residues. Trimming stripped 8 bases from V and 4 bases from J, with 11 bases between. The CDR3 is CASRARGTGELFF. The DNA of the CDR3 is TGTGCCAGCCGGGCGAGGGGCACCGGGGAGCTGTTTTTT.

This clonotype was detected ten times or more. The chain joins TRBV7-2 to TRBJ2-3; D unresolved. Germline assignment: CDR1 SGHTA and CDR2 FQGNSA. The CDR3 length is 14 residues. Trimming took 1 base from V and 0 from J, leaving 5 bases between them. CDR3 in amino acids: CASSLVASTDTQYF. The CDR3 nucleotides read TGTGCCAGCAGCTTAGTCGCTAGCACAGATACGCAGTATTTT.

V and J are TRBV5-1 and TRBJ1-4; D perhaps matches TRBD1 (6 bases). Trimming removed 5 bases at V and 3 bases at J, with 8 bases between. This CDR3 spans 13 amino acids. Germline V gives CDR1 SGHRS, CDR2 YFSETQ. CDR3 region: CASRDSPNEKLFF. The CDR3 DNA follows: TGCGCCAGCAGGGACAGCCCTAATGAAAAACTGTTTTTT.

The CDR3 protein is CASSDLLAGPYNEQFF. CDR3 nucleotide sequence: TGTGCCAGCAGCGACCTCCTAGCGGGACCCTACAATGAGCAGTTCTTC. V gene TRBV7-2 combines with J gene TRBJ2-1; 9 bases line up with TRBD2. The V gene's germline CDR1 is SGHTA and CDR2 FQGNSA. This CDR3 contains 16 residues. V lost 5 bases to trimming and J lost 2 bases; unmatched junction nucleotides: 7.

V gene TRBV7-9 combines with J gene TRBJ2-1; D gene ambiguous. In germline, CDR1 is SEHNR, CDR2 FQNEAQ (reference sequence). The CDR3 has 14 residues. Trimming removed 3 bases from V and 2 bases from J, with 8 bases in between. CDR3 amino acids: CASSLLETYNEQFF. CDR3 bases: TGTGCCAGCAGCTTGCTAGAGACCTACAATGAGCAGTTCTTC.

Only a few counts were recorded for this clonotype. The genes are TRBV10-3 and TRBJ2-7, with D tentatively TRBD1 (6 bases). Germline V CDR1 and CDR2: ENHRY, SYGVKD. This CDR3 contains 12 residues. Trimming stripped 6 bases from V and 2 bases from J, with 8 bases between. CDR3 DNA sequence: TGTGCCATCAGGACAGGAGCCTACGAGCAGTACTTC. Translation: CAIRTGAYEQYF.

CDR3 region: CASSPASGRATETQYF. CDR3 coding DNA: TGTGCCAGCAGCCCGGCTAGCGGGAGGGCCACAGAGACCCAGTACTTC. V and J are TRBV3-1 and TRBJ2-5; 12 nucleotides align to TRBD2. CDR1 LGHDT and CDR2 YNNKEL come from the germline V gene (reference sequence). The CDR3 is 16 residues long. V was pared by 4 bases and J by 4 bases, with 7 bases of the junction left unmatched.